The 27 T cell receptor beta chains presented below share a single source sample, sequenced in a study of blood T cells in healthy people across ages. The authors ran a second PCR of 7 to 11 cycles using a sample-barcoded 5' primer and a J-beta primer mix. MiXCR was run by TCRdb on the 5' RACE reads, yielding one entry per CDR3 protein. The repertoire has approximately 940,000 distinct CDR3 sequences, 48% of them found once; the top ten carry under 15%. The sequencing input was blood. These receptors were collected from a man aged 25 to 40 in good health.

In this sample, this clonotype turned up a few times. The chain recombines TRBV9 with TRBJ2-7; D possibly uses TRBD1 or TRBD2 (6 bases each). The germline V gene encodes CDR1 SGDLS and CDR2 YYNGEE. V was pared by 4 bases and J by 4 bases, with 15 bases between. This CDR3 spans 14 amino acids. CDR3 sequence reads: CASSPTGADYEQYF. The CDR3 bases are TGTGCCAGCAGCCCAACGGGGGCCGATTACGAGCAGTACTTC.

The chain carries TRBV13 and TRBJ1-6; 8 nucleotides align to TRBD1. Looked up from germline, CDR1 is PRHDT and CDR2 is FYEKMQ (reference sequence). This CDR3 has 15 amino acids. J was trimmed by 10 bases and V by 9 bases; bases with no gene match: 14. CDR3: CASSELDREGSPLHF. For the CDR3, the DNA is TGTGCCAGTTCCGAATTGGACAGGGAGGGATCACCCCTCCACTTT.

This clonotype was seen repeatedly, ten times or more. The J gene is TRBJ2-7, the V gene TRBV10-3, with a possible D match to TRBD1 (6 bases). Germline V gene sequence: CDR1 ENHRY, CDR2 SYGVKD. This CDR3 contains 14 residues. Trimming shortened V by 7 bases and J by 3 bases, and 16 bases separated the two germline ends. CDR3 nucleotides: TGTGCCATCAAGTCGACTGGGGGCCTCTACGAGCAGTACTTC. Encoded protein: CAIKSTGGLYEQYF.

In this sample, this clonotype turned up a few times. The J gene is TRBJ1-1, the V gene TRBV25-1; D gene unclear. CDR3 size: 15 residues. Germline V gene data show CDR1 as MGHDK and CDR2 as SYGVNS. V was trimmed by 0 bases and J by 0 bases, leaving 8 bases between them. DNA of the CDR3: TGTGCCAGCAGTGAATACGGCAGGATGAACACTGAAGCTTTCTTT. Protein product: CASSEYGRMNTEAFF.

This chain connects TRBV11-3 to TRBJ1-1, with D uncertain. The V end was cut by 1 base, the J end by 1 base, with 7 bases between. The CDR3 is made up of 14 amino acids. Germline V gives CDR1 SGHNT, CDR2 YENEEA. The CDR3 loop reads CASSLGVGNTEAFF. The CDR3 DNA reads as TGTGCCAGCAGCTTAGGTGTGGGGAACACTGAAGCTTTCTTT.

The V and J genes are TRBV6-1 and TRBJ1-4; D call uncertain. The CDR3 is 16 residues long. Germline V gene data show CDR1 as MNHNS and CDR2 as SASEGT. V lost 1 base to trimming and J lost 0 bases, with 9 bases between them. Written as DNA, the CDR3 is TGTGCCAGCAGTGAAGAGTGGGCAGCAACTAATGAAAAACTGTTTTTT. Its protein product is CASSEEWAATNEKLFF.

The V gene is TRBV7-2, the J gene TRBJ1-2, with 9 bases identical to TRBD1. There are 14 residues in the CDR3. Trimming removed 1 base from V and 5 bases from J; junction bases left unmatched: 2. The germline V gene has CDR1 SGHTA and CDR2 FQGNSA. The CDR3 DNA reads TGTGCCAGCAGCTTAGGGGGGACAGGGTATGGCTACACCTTC. This sequence encodes CASSLGGTGYGYTF.

The rearrangement uses TRBV29-1 and TRBJ2-3, with 7 bases that match TRBD2. This CDR3 comprises 14 residues. J gave up 0 bases and V 3 bases, and 3 bases lay outside the gene matches. Germline loops: CDR1 SQVTM, CDR2 ANQGSEA. This CDR3 reads CSVEGRGSTDTQYF. In nucleotides, the CDR3 is TGCAGCGTTGAGGGGCGGGGGAGCACAGATACGCAGTATTTT.

The rearrangement joins TRBV3-1 to TRBJ2-5; tentative D call: TRBD1 (6 bases). Trimming took off 6 bases at V and 2 bases at J, with 13 bases between the two ends. The V gene's germline CDR1 is LGHDT and CDR2 YNNKEL (reference sequence). This CDR3 region has 14 residues. The CDR3 is CASSPDSRQETQYF. The CDR3 nucleotides read TGTGCCAGCAGTCCGGACAGCAGACAAGAGACCCAGTACTTC.

The chain has TRBV9 and TRBJ1-6; D unclear. This CDR3 region has 16 residues. Per germline, CDR1 SGDLS and CDR2 YYNGEE. V was trimmed by 0 bases and J by 0 bases, leaving 7 bases between them. The CDR3 loop is CASSVGESSYNSPLHF. The CDR3 nucleotides are TGTGCCAGCAGCGTAGGGGAGAGCTCCTATAATTCACCCCTCCACTTT.

This clonotype was seen more than once but under ten times. The chain recombines TRBV20-1 with TRBJ2-3; TRBD2 matches at 8 bases. Trimming took 8 bases from V and 0 from J; bases not matched to a gene: 10. The CDR3 length is 15 residues. Germline V gene lookup returns CDR1 DFQATT and CDR2 SNEGSKA (reference sequence). As DNA, the CDR3 is TGCAGTCCCTCTCAAGGCGGGGGGAGCACAGATACGCAGTATTTT. This codes for CSPSQGGGSTDTQYF.

This clonotype occurred once. The V and J genes are TRBV28 and TRBJ1-2; tentative D call: TRBD1 (5 bases). Per germline, CDR1 MDHEN and CDR2 SYDVKM. With 10 bases removed from V and 2 bases from J, the gap between germline ends came to 14 bases. This CDR3 region has 13 residues. The CDR3 protein is CAILRQSNYGYTF. The CDR3 DNA follows: TGTGCCATCCTTCGACAGTCCAACTATGGCTACACCTTC.

This clonotype was seen a few times. The chain uses TRBV6-5 and TRBJ2-6; 7 nucleotides line up with TRBD1. The junction had 7 bases not matched to a gene; V was cut back by 4 bases and J by 7 bases. The CDR3 spans 15 residues. Germline CDR1 MNHEY, CDR2 SVGAGI. Here the CDR3 reads CASSFARQGANVLTF. CDR3 bases: TGTGCCAGCAGTTTCGCCCGACAGGGTGCCAACGTCCTGACTTTC.

The chain couples TRBV20-1 to TRBJ2-1; 9 bases are a match to TRBD2. CDR1 is DFQATT and CDR2 is SNEGSKA in the germline V gene (reference sequence). There are 18 residues in the CDR3. Losses at the gene ends were 6 bases for V and 0 bases for J; bases not matched to a gene: 15. CDR3 protein: CSAPAGGGDLSSYNEQFF. For the CDR3, the DNA is TGCAGTGCCCCTGCGGGCGGGGGGGACCTCAGCTCCTACAATGAGCAGTTCTTC.

The chain is built from TRBV3-1 and TRBJ2-7, with 8 bases fitting TRBD2. Germline V gene lookup returns CDR1 LGHDT and CDR2 YNNKEL (reference sequence). This CDR3 is built from 14 residues. Unmatched junction bases numbered 6, after V lost 6 bases and J lost 2 bases. CDR3 coding DNA: TGTGCCAGCAGATCAGCGGGGGCGACCTACGAGCAGTACTTC. This translates into CASRSAGATYEQYF.

This clonotype was counted at least ten times. The chain's CDR3 is CASRPIGGSTDTQYF. The CDR3 DNA is TGCGCCAGCAGACCAATTGGGGGAAGCACAGATACGCAGTATTTT. The chain links TRBV5-1 to TRBJ2-3, with D perhaps given as TRBD1 or TRBD2 (5 bases each). This CDR3 region has 15 residues. The germline V gene has CDR1 SGHRS and CDR2 YFSETQ. V lost 5 bases and J lost 0, with 13 bases in between.

This clonotype was found a few times. The CDR3 DNA reads as TGTGCCAGCAGTGCACCAGGGGCGGAAGGGTACAATGAGCAGTTCTTC. Protein sequence: CASSAPGAEGYNEQFF. The rearrangement joins TRBV27 to TRBJ2-1; possibly TRBD1 for D (6 bases). This CDR3 has 16 amino acids. Germline CDR1 MNHEY, CDR2 SMNVEV (reference sequence). Trimming pared 5 bases from V and 4 bases from J, leaving 18 bases between.

This clonotype was seen just once. The J gene is TRBJ1-1, the V gene TRBV6-5, with D perhaps matching TRBD1 (6 bases). Germline V gene lookup returns CDR1 MNHEY and CDR2 SVGAGI. CDR3 length: 16 amino acids. The ends were cut back, 0 bases at V and 0 bases at J, with 11 bases in the middle. CDR3 sequence reads: CASSYSTGQMNTEAFF. As DNA, the CDR3 is TGTGCCAGCAGTTACTCCACAGGGCAGATGAACACTGAAGCTTTCTTT.

This clonotype was detected only a few times. The CDR3 nucleotides are TGTGCCAGCAGTGAATATCGGTCACCCCTCCACTTT. Its protein is CASSEYRSPLHF. The V call is TRBV25-1, the J call TRBJ1-6; D is unresolved. V was pared by 0 bases and J by 10 bases, with 4 bases between. This CDR3 spans 12 amino acids. Germline CDR1 MGHDK, CDR2 SYGVNS.

This clonotype was found a few times. The chain uses TRBV20-1 and TRBJ2-7; perhaps TRBD1 as D (5 bases). Trimming took 3 bases from V and 1 from J, leaving 10 bases between them. CDR1 and CDR2 from the germline V gene are DFQATT and SNEGSKA (reference sequence). The CDR3 consists of 13 residues. CDR3 sequence reads: CSASTGQSYEQYF. The CDR3 DNA reads TGCAGTGCTAGCACAGGCCAATCCTACGAGCAGTACTTC.

The gene calls are TRBV11-2 and TRBJ1-2, with D unclear. This CDR3 region has 14 residues. Germline V gene data show CDR1 as SGHAT and CDR2 as FQNNGV. Between the trimmed V and J ends, which lost 5 bases and 2 bases, there was a span of 12 bases. The CDR3 nucleotides read TGTGCCAGCAGCCCTATAATCAGAAACTATGGCTACACCTTC. This codes for CASSPIIRNYGYTF.

The chain recombines TRBV5-1 with TRBJ2-1; D perhaps matches TRBD1 (6 bases). CDR1 SGHRS and CDR2 YFSETQ come from the germline V gene. The CDR3 covers 15 residues. The V gene lost 0 bases and the J gene lost 6 bases, with 13 bases spanning the gap. The chain's CDR3 is CASSLAGEYGNEQFF. As DNA, the CDR3 is TGCGCCAGCAGCTTGGCAGGGGAATATGGCAATGAGCAGTTCTTC.

Notes on this clonotype: One end of the junction is discordant with germline, which a read error may explain. This chain links TRBV10-3 with TRBJ1-5, with D hard to call. This CDR3 contains 14 residues. CDR1 ENHRY and CDR2 SYGVKD come from the germline V gene. CDR3 amino acids: CAIRGSMRDQSQHF. CDR3 in DNA: TGTGCCATCAGGGGGTCGATGAGGGATCAGTCCCAGCATTTT.

This clonotype was recorded a few times. This chain connects TRBV18 to TRBJ2-1; no definite D call. This CDR3 spans 13 amino acids. Looked up from germline, CDR1 is KGHSH and CDR2 is LQKENI. V lost 1 base to trimming and J lost 4 bases, with 5 bases between them. The CDR3 here is CASSPLRYNEQFF. The CDR3 DNA reads TGTGCCAGCTCACCACTAAGATACAATGAGCAGTTCTTC. Together with reference TRBV18 and TRBJ2-1, the CDR3 gives the full variable domain: NAGVMQNPRHLVRRRGQEARLRCSPMKGHSHVYWYRQLPEEGLKFMVYLQKENIIDESGMPKERFSAEFPKEGPSILRIQQVVRGDSAAYFCASSPLRYNEQFFGPGTRLTVL.

This clonotype was seen many times. This sequence joins TRBV28 and TRBJ2-5; D might be TRBD1 (6 bases). V was shortened by 6 bases and J by 1 base, with 9 bases between the two germline ends. The CDR3 totals 13 residues. Germline V gene sequence: CDR1 MDHEN, CDR2 SYDVKM. The chain's CDR3 is CASRRQAQETQYF. CDR3 in DNA: TGTGCCAGCAGAAGACAGGCCCAAGAGACCCAGTACTTC.

The chain employs TRBV30 and TRBJ1-4; no definite D call. This CDR3 has 13 amino acids. V lost 1 base to trimming and J lost 1 base, with 4 bases between them. Germline CDR1 reads GTSNPN; CDR2 reads SVGIG (reference sequence). The DNA for the CDR3 is TGTGCCTGGAGTGCCAGAACTAATGAAAAACTGTTTTTT. This encodes CAWSARTNEKLFF. The complete variable domain, with remaining parts taken from reference TRBV30 and TRBJ1-4, reads SQTIHQWPATLVQPVGSPLSLECTVEGTSNPNLYWYRQAAGRGLQLLFYSVGIGQISSEVPQNLSASRPQDRQFILSSKKLLLSDSGFYLCAWSARTNEKLFFGSGTQLSVL.

The genes are TRBV20-1 and TRBJ1-5; no clear D. The germline V gene has CDR1 DFQATT and CDR2 SNEGSKA (reference sequence). V lost 2 bases, J lost 0 bases, and 8 bases lay in between. This CDR3 is built from 14 residues. CDR3 DNA sequence: TGCAGTGCTAGACGGGAATATAGCAATCAGCCCCAGCATTTT. Translation: CSARREYSNQPQHF.